Sequencing of this TCR beta chain was carried out in a study of T-cell reconstitution after alpha-beta-depleted transplantation in children (dated by TCRdb to between 2015 and 2016). About the investigation overall: Using TCR repertoire profiling, the study quantitatively followed how T-cell immune reconstitution unfolded in children after TCRalphabeta/CD19-depleted allogeneic hematopoietic cell transplantation.

Details on this clonotype: The antigen it recognizes is unknown. Qualities for individual bases were not recorded, and no much larger clone is one base off.

V lost 4 bases and J lost 0 bases, and the count of bases not matched to a germline gene is 8. CDR1 and CDR2 are drawn from the germline V gene (reference sequence): SGHNT, YYREEE. Spanning cysteine to phenylalanine, the CDR3 consists of 16 amino acids. CDR3 DNA is the only sequence kept; it has 48 bases, read in frame from the first base. The full study reports these points: Over subsequent months, a decline in hyperexpanded clone frequencies was noted, and after one year, T-cell counts and TCRbeta diversity were mostly ascribed to newly produced T cells. The apparently early recovery of alphabetaT-cell counts about two months after transplant reportedly depended on only several hundred rapidly expanded clones that came from non-depleted graft cells. The high TCRbeta diversity at day 60 in some patients was ascribed to recipient T cells and intrathymic progenitors that had survived conditioning.

The protocol used for the library was PCR. Data came from an Illumina HiSeq 2500. TCR libraries were prepared with molecular barcoding, using unique molecular identifiers to normalize TCRbeta repertoire quantification. TCRdb redid the processing of the public reads, applying fastp at Q25 and MiXCR, and retained in-frame beta chains. All rows with the same CDR3 protein become a single entry with the most common DNA and genes. The sample table records tens of thousands of distinct CDR3 sequences; under 8% of these occur just once. 5.5% to 8% of the sample is taken by the ten largest. According to the study, the label for this sample's treatment or condition signals: allogeneic hematopoietic cell transplantation with graft depleted of TCRalphabeta T cells and CD19 B cells. Transplant recipients were children who received TCRalphabeta/CD19-depleted allogeneic hematopoietic cell grafts.

The sequencing used PBMCs, mostly from graft donor cells, collected 180 days after TCRalphabeta/CD19-depleted stem cell transplant. The V and J genes are TRBV5-4 and TRBJ2-7; the central 9 bases match TRBD2. This TCR was sampled from a male patient between 5 and 17 years old who had a stem cell transplant for acute myeloid leukemia, so the T cells may come from the graft donor. The CDR3 protein is CASSAGLARSSYEQYF. The bases read TGTGCCAGCAGCGCAGGACTAGCGCGGAGCTCCTACGAGCAGTACTTC.